This T cell receptor beta chain was retrieved from a study of cytomegalovirus exposure and HLA in healthy donors. Whole-study results and caveats: When a later analysis was performed, an Asian-associated ancestry cluster reportedly had fewer N-insertions than the roughly 700-donor mean.

About this clone: Its target is unknown.

V lost 5 bases, J lost 2 bases, and 11 bases lay in between. In germline, CDR1 is ENHRY, CDR2 SYGVKD. CDR3 size: 14 residues. This PCR relied on a set of 60 Vbeta primers and 13 Jbeta primers. Repertoires were generated with immunoSEQ multiplex PCR, while TCRdb's copy carries only in-frame clones and drops some. The data hold a few hundred thousand clones, with 70% to 90% observed a single time. The source material was PBMCs. The rearrangement uses TRBV10-3 and TRBJ2-3; TRBD2 is a possible D gene (5 bases). The clonotype was recovered from a man younger than 40 in good health and CMV-seronegative. In DNA form, the CDR3 reads TGTGCCATCAGTCAGGACTCATTCACAGATACGCAGTATTTT. Its protein is CAISQDSFTDTQYF.